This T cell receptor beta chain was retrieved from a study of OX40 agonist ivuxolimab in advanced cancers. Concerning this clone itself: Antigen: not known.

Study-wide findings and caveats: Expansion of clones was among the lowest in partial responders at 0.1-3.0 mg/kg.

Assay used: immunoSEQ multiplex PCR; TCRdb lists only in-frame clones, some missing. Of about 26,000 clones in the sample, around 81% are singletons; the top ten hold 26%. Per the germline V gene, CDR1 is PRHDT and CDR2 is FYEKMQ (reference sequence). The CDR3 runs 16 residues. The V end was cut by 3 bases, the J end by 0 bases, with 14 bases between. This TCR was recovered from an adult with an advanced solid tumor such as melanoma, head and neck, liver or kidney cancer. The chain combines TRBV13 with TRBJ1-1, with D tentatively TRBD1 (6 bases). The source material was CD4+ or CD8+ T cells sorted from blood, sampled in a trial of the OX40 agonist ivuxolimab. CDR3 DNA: TGTGCCAGCAGCTTTACTCAGGGGTTGATGAACACTGAAGCTTTCTTT. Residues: CASSFTQGLMNTEAFF.